What follows are 32 T cell receptor beta chains derived from one specimen sequenced in a study of response to subunit inactivated influenza vaccine. Each CDR3 protein gets one entry after TCRdb re-called the RT-PCR reads with MiXCR. The sample consists of roughly 500,000 distinct CDR3 sequences, approximately 24% of them appearing once. The sample here was CD4+ T cells sorted from PBMCs, taken less than 6 days after vaccination. The receptor source for this set is a man in his forties or fifties who received an inactivated influenza vaccine.

The chain combines TRBV29-1 with TRBJ2-5, with D possibly being TRBD1 (5 bases). This CDR3 is built from 11 residues. V was pared by 3 bases and J by 5 bases, with 7 bases between. Per germline, CDR1 SQVTM and CDR2 ANQGSEA. The CDR3 spells CSVEPGETQYF. As DNA, the CDR3 is TGCAGCGTTGAGCCAGGGGAGACCCAGTACTTC.

This clonotype was found a few times. V is TRBV7-8 and J is TRBJ1-5; D remains ambiguous. CDR1 is SGHVS and CDR2 is FQNEAQ in the germline V gene. V lost 5 bases and J 2 bases, leaving 16 bases between the germline ends. The CDR3 is made up of 16 amino acids. CDR3 DNA sequence: TGTGCCAGCAGCGCCAGACCCTCACATGGCAATCAGCCCCAGCATTTT. Protein product: CASSARPSHGNQPQHF.

This clonotype was counted between two and nine times. The chain employs TRBV25-1 and TRBJ2-6, with TRBD2 matching 14 bases. J lost 2 bases, V lost 6 bases, and 6 bases had no gene match. CDR3 length: 18 residues. Germline CDR1 is MGHDK and CDR2 is SYGVNS. The CDR3 nucleotides read TGTGCCAGCAGGGGGACTAGCGGGAGATGGGCTGGGGCCAACGTCCTGACTTTC. Translated, it gives CASRGTSGRWAGANVLTF.

About this clonotype itself: It may be a read error: a sequence one base away is much more abundant. CDR3 amino acids: CASSVVSNEQFF. CDR3 DNA: TGTGCCAGCAGCGTAGTAAGCAATGAGCAGTTCTTC. The chain is built from TRBV9 and TRBJ2-1; unclear D gene. The CDR3 is 12 residues long. V was clipped by 0 bases and J by 6 bases, with 4 bases between them. From germline, CDR1 is SGDLS and CDR2 YYNGEE.

A few counts support this clonotype. V gene TRBV3-1 combines with J gene TRBJ1-5; a possible D gene is TRBD1 (5 bases). This CDR3 is 16 amino acids long. Trimming pared 1 base from V and 2 bases from J, leaving 12 bases between. Germline lookup yields CDR1 LGHDT and CDR2 YNNKEL (reference sequence). For the CDR3, the DNA is TGTGCCAGCAGCCAAGTCGGACCGGGGGGCAATCAGCCCCAGCATTTT. This translates into CASSQVGPGGNQPQHF. The variable domain in full, with the rest retrieved from reference TRBV3-1 and TRBJ1-5, is DTAVSQTPKYLVTQMGNDKSIKCEQNLGHDTMYWYKQDSKKFLKIMFSYNNKELIINETVPNRFSPKSPDKAHLNLHINSLELGDSAVYFCASSQVGPGGNQPQHFGDGTRLSIL.

V usage is TRBV7-2 and J usage is TRBJ2-1; 8 bases line up with TRBD2. The CDR3 length is 17 residues. CDR1 SGHTA and CDR2 FQGNSA come from the germline V gene. The trim removed 4 bases at V and 6 bases at J, leaving 14 bases unmatched. CDR3 loop: CASSSPRGREAVNEQFF. The CDR3 DNA reads as TGTGCCAGCAGCTCCCCCCGGGGGCGGGAGGCGGTCAATGAGCAGTTCTTC. Drawing the rest from reference TRBV7-2 and TRBJ2-1, the complete variable domain is GAGVSQSPSNKVTEKGKDVELRCDPISGHTALYWYRQSLGQGLEFLIYFQGNSAPDKSGLPSDRFSAERTGGSVSTLTIQRTQQEDSAVYLCASSSPRGREAVNEQFFGPGTRLTVL.

The chain links TRBV29-1 to TRBJ2-1, with 13 bases aligning to TRBD2. The V gene's germline CDR1 is SQVTM and CDR2 ANQGSEA. Losses at the gene ends were 6 bases for V and 8 bases for J; bases not matched to a gene: 10. This CDR3 has 15 amino acids. The CDR3 loop is CSVGTSGIGTDEQFF. The CDR3 DNA sequence: TGCAGCGTAGGGACTAGCGGGATAGGGACCGATGAGCAGTTCTTC.

The chain is built from TRBV10-3 and TRBJ2-7; D may correspond to TRBD1 or TRBD2 (5 bases each). This CDR3 comprises 16 residues. The V gene's germline CDR1 is ENHRY and CDR2 SYGVKD. The V and J ends lost 4 bases and 0 bases respectively, with 16 bases between them. CDR3 sequence (DNA): TGTGCCATCAGTGGGGGGAAGGGGCAGGTCTCCTACGAGCAGTACTTC. Amino acids: CAISGGKGQVSYEQYF.

Comments on this clonotype: One end of the junction is discordant with germline, which a read error may explain. The gene calls are TRBV3-1 and TRBJ2-1; the match to TRBD2 covers 8 bases. This CDR3 contains 15 residues. CDR1 LGHDT and CDR2 YNNKEL come from the germline V gene (reference sequence). In DNA form, the CDR3 reads TGTGCCAGCACCCAAGCGGGGGTTTCCTACAATGAGCAGTTCTTC. This sequence encodes CASTQAGVSYNEQFF.

The chain has TRBV3-1 and TRBJ2-1; D gene ambiguous. The V end was cut by 3 bases, the J end by 8 bases, with 14 bases between. The CDR3 loop spans 14 amino acids. Germline-derived CDR1 and CDR2 are LGHDT and YNNKEL (reference sequence). As DNA, the CDR3 is TGTGCCAGCAGCCAGGCGGCCGCTGGGGATGAGCAGTTCTTC. This codes for CASSQAAAGDEQFF.

This clonotype was detected only a few times. The chain is built from TRBV11-2 and TRBJ1-4; maybe TRBD1 (5 bases). V lost 4 bases and J lost 8, with 14 bases in between. Germline CDR1 SGHAT, CDR2 FQNNGV. There are 14 residues in the CDR3. CDR3 amino acids: CASSSGGGREKLFF. Here the CDR3 DNA reads TGTGCCAGCAGCTCGGGCGGGGGACGAGAAAAACTGTTTTTT.

Many counts were recorded for this clonotype. The CDR3 DNA reads as TGCAGCGCTTTAGCGGGGGGCTCATCTTCGGGGACCCAGTACTTC. This sequence encodes CSALAGGSSSGTQYF. The genes are TRBV29-1 and TRBJ2-5; TRBD2 matches at 10 bases. The germline CDR1 and CDR2 sequences are SQVTM and ANQGSEA. This CDR3 is built from 15 residues. Unmatched junction bases numbered 15, after V lost 7 bases and J lost 7 bases.

The V call is TRBV2, the J call TRBJ1-5; no reliable D call. V shed 1 base and J shed 4 bases, with 11 bases lying between them. The germline gives CDR1 SNHLY, CDR2 FYNNEI. This CDR3 comprises 15 residues. The CDR3 nucleotides read TGTGCCAGCAGTGAAGGTCCGACAACGAATCAGCCCCAGCATTTT. It translates to CASSEGPTTNQPQHF.

This chain connects TRBV20-1 to TRBJ2-7, with D possibly TRBD2 on 5 matching bases. CDR1 and CDR2 (germline): DFQATT, SNEGSKA (reference sequence). This CDR3 has 13 amino acids. The V end lost 6 bases, the J end lost 0 bases, and 12 bases lay between the germline ends. CDR3 amino acids: CSAGGPVSYEQYF. The CDR3 region has the DNA TGCAGTGCCGGAGGCCCTGTCTCCTACGAGCAGTACTTC.

This clonotype was counted a few times. The chain is built from TRBV5-1 and TRBJ2-5; 7 bases fit TRBD1. The CDR3 is 14 residues long. V shed 4 bases, J shed 2 bases, and the junction held 5 bases outside the gene matches. CDR1 is SGHRS and CDR2 is YFSETQ in the germline V gene. The CDR3 spells CASSQDRNQETQYF. The CDR3, as DNA: TGCGCCAGCAGCCAGGACAGGAATCAAGAGACCCAGTACTTC.

This clonotype was counted a few times. The J gene is TRBJ2-6, the V gene TRBV24-1, with D perhaps TRBD1 or TRBD2 (5 bases each). Trimming removed 4 bases from V and 2 bases from J, with 11 bases in between. This CDR3 comprises 16 residues. Germline V gene data show CDR1 as KGHDR and CDR2 as SFDVKD. Here the CDR3 DNA reads TGTGCCACCAGTGACGGGGACCGCCCTGGGGCCAACGTCCTGACTTTC. It encodes CATSDGDRPGANVLTF.

Only a few counts were recorded for this clonotype. The V gene is TRBV10-3, the J gene TRBJ2-7; D is uncertain. The V gene's germline CDR1 is ENHRY and CDR2 SYGVKD. There are 12 residues in the CDR3. Trimming removed 3 bases at V and 3 bases at J, with 6 bases between. The CDR3 DNA is TGTGCCATCAGTGAAGAGATCTACGAGCAGTACTTC. The encoded protein is CAISEEIYEQYF.

This chain links TRBV20-1 with TRBJ2-3, with 7 bases aligning to TRBD2. The V and J ends lost 6 bases and 4 bases, in that order; junction bases with no gene match: 7. Germline-derived CDR1 and CDR2 are DFQATT and SNEGSKA (reference sequence). The CDR3 runs to 13 residues. The CDR3 spells CSASGERADTQYF. The CDR3 bases are TGCAGTGCCAGCGGGGAACGGGCAGATACGCAGTATTTT.

This clonotype was detected a few times. V and J are TRBV5-6 and TRBJ2-4; D not certain. The V and J ends lost 2 bases and 0 bases respectively, with 12 bases between them. The length of the CDR3 is 16 residues. The germline gives CDR1 SGHDT, CDR2 YYEEEE. CDR3 residues: CASSLTNTLAKNIQYF. Here the CDR3 DNA reads TGTGCCAGCAGCTTAACAAATACTCTAGCCAAAAACATTCAGTACTTC.

CDR3 nucleotides: TGCAGTGCTAGAGGGGCACTCCCCATCGCCGGGGAGCTGTTTTTT. This gives the protein CSARGALPIAGELFF. This sequence joins TRBV20-1 and TRBJ2-2; D remains ambiguous. V lost 1 base to trimming and J lost 6 bases, with 15 bases between them. Germline V CDR1 and CDR2: DFQATT, SNEGSKA (reference sequence). The CDR3 consists of 15 residues.

This CDR3 is CAISETRGSNQPQHF. Here the CDR3 DNA reads TGTGCCATCAGTGAGACCAGGGGAAGCAATCAGCCCCAGCATTTT. This sequence joins TRBV10-3 and TRBJ1-5; tentative D call: TRBD1 (6 bases). Germline-derived CDR1 and CDR2 are ENHRY and SYGVKD. The CDR3 contains 15 residues. V lost 2 bases and J 1 base, leaving 9 bases between the germline ends.

The chain combines TRBV20-1 with TRBJ1-1; D might be TRBD1 (5 bases). V was cut by 5 bases and J by 4 bases, with 17 bases left in between. The CDR3 has 14 amino acids. In germline, CDR1 is DFQATT, CDR2 SNEGSKA (reference sequence). The chain's CDR3 is CSAGTQGWGTEAFF. DNA for the CDR3: TGCAGTGCTGGGACCCAGGGCTGGGGCACTGAAGCTTTCTTT.

This chain uses TRBV4-2 with TRBJ1-2, with D possibly being TRBD1 (6 bases). There are 14 residues in the CDR3. V gave up 1 base and J gave up 7 bases, with 13 bases separating them. The germline V gene encodes CDR1 LGHNA and CDR2 YNFKEQ. The CDR3 DNA reads TGTGCCAGCAGCCAAGCAGGGGCAGGGACTGGCTACACCTTC. The encoded protein is CASSQAGAGTGYTF.

This clonotype was observed at least ten times. The V and J genes are TRBV5-1 and TRBJ1-2; TRBD1 might be the D (5 bases). Per the germline V gene, CDR1 is SGHRS and CDR2 is YFSETQ. The CDR3 extends over 14 amino acids. V lost 4 bases and J lost 6, with 16 bases in between. CDR3 sequence reads: CASSGGVRPDGYTF. Written as DNA, the CDR3 is TGCGCCAGCAGCGGAGGGGTCCGTCCCGATGGCTACACCTTC.

As for this clonotype: A junction boundary mismatches the germline segment, possibly from a read error. The chain is built from TRBV5-1 and TRBJ2-6; D gene ambiguous. This CDR3 comprises 15 residues. CDR1 is SGHRS and CDR2 is YFSETQ in the germline V gene. This CDR3 reads CASSVRGSGVNVLTF. The CDR3 region has the DNA TGCGCCAGCAGCGTTCGCGGTTCTGGGGTCAACGTCCTGACTTTC.

This clonotype was found a few times. The chain combines TRBV27 with TRBJ1-2, with 8 bases fitting TRBD1. Germline-derived CDR1 and CDR2 are MNHEY and SMNVEV (reference sequence). The V and J ends lost 3 bases and 5 bases, in that order; junction bases with no gene match: 5. The CDR3 length is 14 residues. This CDR3 is CASSFRQGNYGYTF. CDR3 nucleotide sequence: TGTGCCAGCAGTTTCCGACAGGGGAATTATGGCTACACCTTC.

This rearrangement joins TRBV6-2 or TRBV6-3 to TRBJ2-5, with unresolved D. Trimming removed 6 bases from V and 3 bases from J, with 2 bases in between. The V gene's germline CDR1 is MNHEY and CDR2 SVGEGT. This CDR3 is 10 amino acids long. CDR3 in DNA: TGTGCCAGCAGGGAAGAGACCCAGTACTTC. It translates to CASREETQYF.

This clonotype was seen more than once but under ten times. The chain carries TRBV20-1 and TRBJ1-5; 8 bases are a match to TRBD1. The CDR3 runs to 14 residues. Germline CDR1 reads DFQATT; CDR2 reads SNEGSKA (reference sequence). After removal of 1 base from V and 5 bases from J, the junction contained 4 bases not matched to a gene. In nucleotides, the CDR3 is TGCAGTGCTAGAGGGGGGACAGGCTATCAGCCCCAGCATTTT. It yields the protein CSARGGTGYQPQHF.

V gene TRBV7-2 combines with J gene TRBJ1-1, with D tentatively TRBD1 (5 bases). The V end was cut by 2 bases, the J end by 4 bases, with 14 bases between. This CDR3 has 15 amino acids. Germline CDR1 is SGHTA and CDR2 is FQGNSA. The CDR3 protein is CASSLSWGGGTEAFF. In DNA, the CDR3 is TGTGCCAGCAGCTTAAGTTGGGGCGGTGGCACTGAAGCTTTCTTT. The variable domain in full, with the rest retrieved from reference TRBV7-2 and TRBJ1-1, is GAGVSQSPSNKVTEKGKDVELRCDPISGHTALYWYRQSLGQGLEFLIYFQGNSAPDKSGLPSDRFSAERTGGSVSTLTIQRTQQEDSAVYLCASSLSWGGGTEAFFGQGTRLTVV.

This chain connects TRBV5-1 to TRBJ2-3; 8 bases are a match to TRBD2. The V and J ends lost 4 bases and 0 bases, in that order; junction bases with no gene match: 4. This CDR3 spans 15 amino acids. The germline CDR1 and CDR2 sequences are SGHRS and YFSETQ. CDR3 in amino acids: CASSTGGDSTDTQYF. The CDR3, as DNA: TGCGCCAGCAGCACCGGGGGGGATAGCACAGATACGCAGTATTTT.

CDR3 residues: CASSPGAGGPYEQYF. In nucleotides, the CDR3 is TGTGCCAGCAGCCCGGGGGCGGGGGGACCATACGAGCAGTACTTC. This chain connects TRBV7-3 to TRBJ2-7; 8 bases are shared with TRBD2. The CDR3 is 15 residues long. With V trimmed by 5 bases and J by 4 bases, 10 bases remained unmatched. Germline V gene sequence: CDR1 SGHTA, CDR2 FQGTGA. Full variable domain (outside the CDR3, taken from reference TRBV7-3 and TRBJ2-7): GAGVSQTPSNKVTEKGKYVELRCDPISGHTALYWYRQSLGQGPEFLIYFQGTGAADDSGLPNDRFFAVRPEGSVSTLKIQRTERGDSAVYLCASSPGAGGPYEQYFGPGTRLTVT.

This chain joins TRBV15 and TRBJ1-1, with D hard to call. V gave up 0 bases and J gave up 5 bases, with 7 bases separating them. This CDR3 region has 13 residues. Germline-derived CDR1 and CDR2 are LNHNV and YYDKDF (reference sequence). The CDR3 nucleotides are TGTGCCACCAGCAGAGATAAGGCAACTGAAGCTTTCTTT. Protein: CATSRDKATEAFF. The whole variable domain, remainder taken from reference TRBV15 and TRBJ1-1, is DAMVIQNPRYQVTQFGKPVTLSCSQTLNHNVMYWYQQKSSQAPKLLFHYYDKDFNNEADTPDNFQSRRPNTSFCFLDIRSPGLGDTAMYLCATSRDKATEAFFGQGTRLTVV.